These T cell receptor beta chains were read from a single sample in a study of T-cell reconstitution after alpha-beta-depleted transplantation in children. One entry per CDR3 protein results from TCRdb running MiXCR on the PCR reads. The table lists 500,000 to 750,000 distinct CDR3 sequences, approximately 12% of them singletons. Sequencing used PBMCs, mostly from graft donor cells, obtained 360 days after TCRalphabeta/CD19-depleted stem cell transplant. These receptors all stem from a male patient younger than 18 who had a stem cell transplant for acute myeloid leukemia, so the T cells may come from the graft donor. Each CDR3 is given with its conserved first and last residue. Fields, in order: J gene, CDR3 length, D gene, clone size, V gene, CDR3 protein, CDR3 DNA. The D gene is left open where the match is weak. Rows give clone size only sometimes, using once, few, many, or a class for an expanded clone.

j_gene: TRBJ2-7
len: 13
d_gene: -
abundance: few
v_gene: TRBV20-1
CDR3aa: CSARDGRTYEQYF
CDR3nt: TGCAGTGCCCGGGACGGCCGAACCTACGAGCAGTACTTC

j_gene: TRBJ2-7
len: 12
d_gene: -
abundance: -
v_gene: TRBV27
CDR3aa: CASSFSTGSLHF
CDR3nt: TGTGCCAGCAGTTTTTCCACAGGGAGCCTGCACTTC

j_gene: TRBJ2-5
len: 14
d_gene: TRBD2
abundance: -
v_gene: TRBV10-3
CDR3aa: CAISQLAGRETQYF
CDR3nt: TGTGCCATCAGTCAATTAGCGGGAAGGGAGACCCAGTACTTC

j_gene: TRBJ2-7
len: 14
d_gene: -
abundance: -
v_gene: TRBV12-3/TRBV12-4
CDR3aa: CASSREVAEVEQYF
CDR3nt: TGTGCCAGCAGCCGAGAAGTGGCAGAAGTCGAGCAGTACTTC

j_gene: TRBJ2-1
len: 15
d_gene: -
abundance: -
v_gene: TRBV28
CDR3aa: CASNTGISVSDEQFF
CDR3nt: TGTGCCAGTAATACAGGGATTAGCGTATCCGATGAGCAGTTCTTC

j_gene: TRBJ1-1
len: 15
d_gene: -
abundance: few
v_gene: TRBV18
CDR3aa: CASSPLGPGNTEAFF
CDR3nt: TGTGCCAGCTCACCCCTGGGTCCAGGAAACACTGAAGCTTTCTTT

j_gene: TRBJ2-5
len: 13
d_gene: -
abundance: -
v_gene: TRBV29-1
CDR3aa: CSVLTGPPGAQYF
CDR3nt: TGCAGCGTTTTAACAGGGCCCCCTGGGGCCCAGTACTTC

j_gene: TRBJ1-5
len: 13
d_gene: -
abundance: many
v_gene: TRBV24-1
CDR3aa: CATSRATNQPQHF
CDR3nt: TGTGCCACCAGCCGGGCCACCAATCAGCCCCAGCATTTT

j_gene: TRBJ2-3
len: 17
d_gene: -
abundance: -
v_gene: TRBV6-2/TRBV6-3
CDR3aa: CASSYPSRSQVTDTQYF
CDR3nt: TGTGCCAGCAGTTACCCTTCTAGGTCCCAAGTCACAGATACGCAGTATTTT

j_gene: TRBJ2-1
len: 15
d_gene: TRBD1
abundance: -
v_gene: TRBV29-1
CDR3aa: CSVDWTGGSYNEQFF
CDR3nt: TGCAGCGTTGATTGGACAGGGGGCTCCTACAATGAGCAGTTCTTC

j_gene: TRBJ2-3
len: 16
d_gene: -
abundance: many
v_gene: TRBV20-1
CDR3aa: CSARDIPISVGLVQYF
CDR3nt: TGCAGTGCTAGAGACATCCCGATCTCAGTGGGGTTGGTGCAGTATTTT

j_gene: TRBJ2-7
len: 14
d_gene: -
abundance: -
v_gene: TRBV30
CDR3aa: CAWSALQVRGEQYF
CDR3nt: TGTGCCTGGAGTGCCCTCCAAGTCCGCGGCGAGCAGTACTTC

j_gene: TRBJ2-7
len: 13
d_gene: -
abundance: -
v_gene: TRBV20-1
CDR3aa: CSASLGRFYEQYF
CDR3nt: TGCAGTGCTAGCTTAGGACGCTTCTACGAGCAGTACTTC

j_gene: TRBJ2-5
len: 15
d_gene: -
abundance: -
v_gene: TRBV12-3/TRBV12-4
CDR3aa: CASSPLGVGQETQYF
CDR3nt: TGTGCCAGCAGCCCACTCGGTGTGGGGCAAGAGACCCAGTACTTC

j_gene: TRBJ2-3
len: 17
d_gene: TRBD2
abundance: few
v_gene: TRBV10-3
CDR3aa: CAISVLAGGPQPDTQYF
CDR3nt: TGTGCCATCAGTGTACTAGCGGGAGGGCCCCAACCAGATACGCAGTATTTT

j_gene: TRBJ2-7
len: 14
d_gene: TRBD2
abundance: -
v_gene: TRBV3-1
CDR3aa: CASDAGGLPYEQYF
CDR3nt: TGTGCCAGCGACGCGGGAGGATTGCCCTACGAGCAGTACTTC

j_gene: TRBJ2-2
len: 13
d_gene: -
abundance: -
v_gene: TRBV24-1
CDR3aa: CATNRGGTGELFF
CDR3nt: TGTGCCACCAACAGAGGCGGCACCGGGGAGCTGTTTTTT

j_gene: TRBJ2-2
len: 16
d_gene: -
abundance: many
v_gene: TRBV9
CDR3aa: CASSVPGGGNTGELFF
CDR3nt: TGTGCCAGCAGCGTACCTGGGGGAGGAAACACCGGGGAGCTGTTTTTT

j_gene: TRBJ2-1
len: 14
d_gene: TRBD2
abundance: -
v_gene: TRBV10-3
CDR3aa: CAIRASGIYNEQFF
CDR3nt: TGTGCCATCAGGGCTAGCGGAATCTACAATGAGCAGTTCTTC

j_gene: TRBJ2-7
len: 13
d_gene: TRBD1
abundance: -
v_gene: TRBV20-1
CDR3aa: CSAPPTGVSEQYF
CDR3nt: TGCAGTGCTCCCCCGACAGGGGTCTCCGAGCAGTACTTC

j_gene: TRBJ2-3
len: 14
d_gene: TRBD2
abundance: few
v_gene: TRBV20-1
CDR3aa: CSASLAGSTDTQYF
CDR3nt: TGCAGTGCTTCCCTAGCGGGTAGCACAGATACGCAGTATTTT

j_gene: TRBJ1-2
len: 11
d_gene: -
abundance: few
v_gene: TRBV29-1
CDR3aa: CSAKRAYGYTF
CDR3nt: TGCAGCGCAAAAAGGGCCTATGGCTACACCTTC

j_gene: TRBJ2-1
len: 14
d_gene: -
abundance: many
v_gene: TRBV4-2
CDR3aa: CASSQRDTSNEQFF
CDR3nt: TGTGCCAGCAGCCAACGGGACACTAGCAATGAGCAGTTCTTC

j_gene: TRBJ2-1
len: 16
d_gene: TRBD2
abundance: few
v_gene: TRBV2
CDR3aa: CASRSRGEGFYNEQFF
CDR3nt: TGTGCCAGCAGGAGTAGAGGGGAGGGTTTCTACAATGAGCAGTTCTTC

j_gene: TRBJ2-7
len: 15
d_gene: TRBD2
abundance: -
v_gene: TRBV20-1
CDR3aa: CSAGIGSGVFYEQYF
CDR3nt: TGCAGTGCCGGGATCGGTAGCGGGGTTTTCTACGAGCAGTACTTC

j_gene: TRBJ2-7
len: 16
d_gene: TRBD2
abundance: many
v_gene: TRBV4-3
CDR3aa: CASSPQGREDPYEQYF
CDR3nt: TGCGCCAGCAGCCCCCAAGGGAGGGAGGACCCCTACGAGCAGTACTTC

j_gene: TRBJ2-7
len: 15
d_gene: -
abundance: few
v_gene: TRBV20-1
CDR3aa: CSKGEFSFSSYEQYF
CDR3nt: TGCAGTAAGGGGGAGTTCAGCTTCAGCTCCTACGAGCAGTACTTC

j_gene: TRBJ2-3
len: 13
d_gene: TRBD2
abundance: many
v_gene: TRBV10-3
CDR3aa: CAILAGGTDTQYF
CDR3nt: TGTGCCATTCTAGCGGGGGGCACAGATACGCAGTATTTT

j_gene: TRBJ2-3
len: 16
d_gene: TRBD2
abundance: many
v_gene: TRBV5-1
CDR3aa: CASSLDGTRMVNTQYF
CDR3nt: TGCGCCAGCAGCTTGGACGGGACTAGAATGGTAAATACGCAGTATTTT

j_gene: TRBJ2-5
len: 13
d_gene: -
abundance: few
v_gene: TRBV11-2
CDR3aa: CASRSILGKTQYF
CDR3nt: TGTGCCAGCAGGTCCATCCTAGGAAAGACCCAGTACTTC

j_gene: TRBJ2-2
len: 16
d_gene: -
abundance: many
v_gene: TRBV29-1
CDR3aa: CSVKNPGTGNTGELFF
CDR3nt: TGCAGCGTTAAAAACCCCGGGACGGGGAACACCGGGGAGCTGTTTTTT

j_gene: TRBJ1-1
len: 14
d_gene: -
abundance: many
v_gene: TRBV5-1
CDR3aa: CASSFAGMNTEAFF
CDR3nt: TGCGCCAGCAGCTTCGCGGGGATGAACACTGAAGCTTTCTTT

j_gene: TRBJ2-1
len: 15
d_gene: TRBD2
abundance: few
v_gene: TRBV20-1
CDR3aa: CSARRGLAGRNEQFF
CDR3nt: TGCAGTGCTAGAAGGGGACTAGCGGGAAGGAATGAGCAGTTCTTC

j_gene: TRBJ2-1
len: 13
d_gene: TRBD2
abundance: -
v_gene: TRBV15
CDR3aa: CATSSDSGSEQFF
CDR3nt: TGTGCCACCAGCAGTGATAGCGGGTCTGAGCAGTTCTTC

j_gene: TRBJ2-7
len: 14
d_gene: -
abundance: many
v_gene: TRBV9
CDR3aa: CASSPRPHHYEQYF
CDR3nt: TGTGCCAGCAGCCCCCGCCCGCACCACTACGAGCAGTACTTC

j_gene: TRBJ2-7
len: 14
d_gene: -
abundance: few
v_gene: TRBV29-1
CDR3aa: CSPRARAKPYEQYF
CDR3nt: TGCAGCCCCCGTGCGAGGGCCAAACCCTACGAGCAGTACTTC

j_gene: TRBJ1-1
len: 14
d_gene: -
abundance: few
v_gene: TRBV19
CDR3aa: CASSVHREDTEAFF
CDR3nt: TGTGCCAGTAGTGTCCACAGGGAGGACACTGAAGCTTTCTTT

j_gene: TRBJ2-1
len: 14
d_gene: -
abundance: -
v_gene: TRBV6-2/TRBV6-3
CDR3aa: CASSYSLVTNEQFF
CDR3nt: TGTGCCAGCAGTTACTCGCTAGTCACGAATGAGCAGTTCTTC

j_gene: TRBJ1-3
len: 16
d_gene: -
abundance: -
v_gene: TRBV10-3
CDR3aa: CAISDLLLGSGNTIYF
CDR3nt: TGTGCCATCAGCGACCTGTTGCTGGGCTCTGGAAACACCATATATTTT

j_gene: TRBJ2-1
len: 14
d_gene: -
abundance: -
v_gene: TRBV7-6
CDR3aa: CASSPTGASNEQFF
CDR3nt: TGTGCCAGCAGTCCGACCGGGGCCTCCAATGAGCAGTTCTTC

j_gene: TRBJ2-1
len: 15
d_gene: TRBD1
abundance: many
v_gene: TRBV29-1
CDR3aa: CSVEGWDRVVEEQFF
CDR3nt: TGCAGCGTTGAAGGCTGGGACAGGGTCGTTGAGGAGCAGTTCTTC

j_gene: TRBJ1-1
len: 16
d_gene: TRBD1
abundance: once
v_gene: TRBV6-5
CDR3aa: CASSYSRTGSNTEAFF
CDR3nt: TGTGCCAGCAGTTACTCCAGGACAGGGAGCAACACTGAAGCTTTCTTT

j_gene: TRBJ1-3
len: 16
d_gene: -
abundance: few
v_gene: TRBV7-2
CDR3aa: CASSLAMGSSGNTIYF
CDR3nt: TGTGCCAGCAGCTTAGCGATGGGCAGCTCTGGAAACACCATATATTTT

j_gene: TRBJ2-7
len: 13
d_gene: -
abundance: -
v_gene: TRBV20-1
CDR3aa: CSAQDRLPYEQYF
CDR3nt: TGCAGTGCCCAGGACCGACTTCCCTACGAGCAGTACTTC

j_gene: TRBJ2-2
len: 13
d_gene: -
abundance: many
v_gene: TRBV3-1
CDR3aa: CASSQQEGGELFF
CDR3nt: TGTGCCAGCAGCCAGCAGGAAGGCGGGGAGCTGTTTTTT

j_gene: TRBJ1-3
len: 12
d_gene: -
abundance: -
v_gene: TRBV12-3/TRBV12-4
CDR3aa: CASIPGGNTIYF
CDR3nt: TGTGCCAGCATACCGGGCGGAAACACCATATATTTT

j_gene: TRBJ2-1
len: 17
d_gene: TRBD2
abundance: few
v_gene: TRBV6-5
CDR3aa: CASRGLAGGRSYNEQFF
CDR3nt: TGTGCCAGCAGGGGACTAGCGGGAGGGCGCTCCTACAATGAGCAGTTCTTC

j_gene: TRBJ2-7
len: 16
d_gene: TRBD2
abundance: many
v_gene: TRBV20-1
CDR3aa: CSASMGLAENLYEQYF
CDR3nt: TGCAGTGCTTCAATGGGACTAGCGGAAAACCTATACGAGCAGTACTTC

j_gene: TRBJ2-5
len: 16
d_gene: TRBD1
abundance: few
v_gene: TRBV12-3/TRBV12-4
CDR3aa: CASSLGDSQPRQTQYF
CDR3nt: TGTGCCAGCAGTTTGGGGGACAGCCAACCTCGGCAGACCCAGTACTTC

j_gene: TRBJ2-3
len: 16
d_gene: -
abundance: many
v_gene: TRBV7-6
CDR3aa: CASSPGLGVGIGTQYF
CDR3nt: TGTGCCAGCAGCCCTGGCCTCGGCGTGGGAATAGGCACGCAGTATTTT

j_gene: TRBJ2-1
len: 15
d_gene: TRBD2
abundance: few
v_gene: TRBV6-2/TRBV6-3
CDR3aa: CASSYRTSGNNEQFF
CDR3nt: TGTGCCAGCAGTTACCGGACTAGCGGAAACAATGAGCAGTTCTTC

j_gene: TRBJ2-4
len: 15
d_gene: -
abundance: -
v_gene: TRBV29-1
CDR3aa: CSAQTGLLAKNIQYF
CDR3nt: TGCAGCGCTCAGACAGGACTCCTAGCCAAAAACATTCAGTACTTC

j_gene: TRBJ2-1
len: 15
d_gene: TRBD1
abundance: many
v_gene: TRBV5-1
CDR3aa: CASSLDRGHYNEQFF
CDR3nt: TGCGCCAGCAGCTTGGACAGGGGGCACTACAATGAGCAGTTCTTC

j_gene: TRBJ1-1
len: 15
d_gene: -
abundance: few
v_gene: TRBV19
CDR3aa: CASRHGAASGTEAFF
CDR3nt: TGTGCCAGTAGGCATGGGGCGGCCAGTGGCACTGAAGCTTTCTTT

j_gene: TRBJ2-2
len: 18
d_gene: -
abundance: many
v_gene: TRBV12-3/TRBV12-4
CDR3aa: CASQPTPGLLANTGELFF
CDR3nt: TGTGCCAGCCAACCCACTCCGGGACTCCTCGCGAACACCGGGGAGCTGTTTTTT

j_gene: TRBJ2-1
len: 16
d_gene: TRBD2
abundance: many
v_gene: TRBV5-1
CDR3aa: CASSLVLAGGDNEQFF
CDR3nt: TGCGCCAGCAGCTTGGTTCTAGCGGGAGGGGACAATGAGCAGTTCTTC

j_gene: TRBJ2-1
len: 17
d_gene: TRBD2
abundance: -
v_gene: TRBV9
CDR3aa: CASSVVPAGGAYNEQFF
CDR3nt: TGTGCCAGCAGCGTAGTGCCAGCGGGAGGGGCCTACAATGAGCAGTTCTTC

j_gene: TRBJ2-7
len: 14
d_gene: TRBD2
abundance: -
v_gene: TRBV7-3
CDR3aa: CASSPGTTPYEQYF
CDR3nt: TGTGCCAGCAGTCCCGGGACTACTCCCTACGAGCAGTACTTC

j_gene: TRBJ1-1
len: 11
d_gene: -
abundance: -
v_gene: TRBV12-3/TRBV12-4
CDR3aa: CASSLRGRAFF
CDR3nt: TGTGCCAGCAGCCTAAGGGGTAGAGCTTTCTTT

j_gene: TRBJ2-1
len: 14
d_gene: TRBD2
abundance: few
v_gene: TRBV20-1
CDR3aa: CSAQRESSYNEQFF
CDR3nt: TGCAGTGCGCAGCGGGAGAGTTCCTACAATGAGCAGTTCTTC